This paragraph reports one T cell receptor beta chain. This sample is part of a study of Graves' ophthalmopathy and Graves' hyperthyroidism. Transcripts of RNA were the source for amplifying TCR beta CDR3 regions. HTBI-primed first-round RT-PCR preceded second-round multiplex PCR. MiXCR, run by TCRdb on the multiplex PCR reads, gives a single entry per CDR3 protein. The sample comprises around 1.1 million distinct CDR3 sequences, about 38% of which are singletons, and around 10% rests with the top ten. V was cut by 0 bases and J by 4 bases, with 15 bases left in between. The germline gives CDR1 DFQATT, CDR2 SNEGSKA (reference sequence). This CDR3 is built from 15 residues. Serum thyroxine and TRAb, along with clinical symptoms, thyroid ultrasound and orbital computed tomography, were what diagnosis relied on.

The TCR was taken from an adult man with Graves' hyperthyroidism. The V call is TRBV20-1, the J call TRBJ1-1; D not certain. Sequences were obtained from peripheral blood or thyroid tissue (not recorded which). CDR3 residues: CSARDLGGEGTEAFF. The CDR3 DNA sequence: TGCAGTGCTAGAGATCTTGGCGGGGAAGGCACTGAAGCTTTCTTT.